Detailed here is one T cell receptor (beta chain). Its matching antigen is unknown. This sample is drawn from a study of T cell responses to AZD1222 COVID-19 vaccine. Study results and caveats: The peak T cell response came first, and repertoires were sampled only after it. Baseline testing showed seropositivity in only a handful of AZD1222 recipients. Spike-specific TCR breadth and depth grew following two AZD1222 doses.

The CDR3 is made up of 15 amino acids. Trimming took 0 bases from V and 9 from J, leaving 12 bases between them. The V gene's germline CDR1 is SGHDN and CDR2 FVKESK. TCRdb's table, derived via immunoSEQ multiplex PCR, lists solely in-frame clones and lacks some. This sample has roughly 99,000 clones, with about 92% found just once. The sample consisted of peripheral blood, taken 28 days after the second AZD1222 dose. The origin of this receptor is an adult who received the AZD1222 COVID-19 vaccine. The chain links TRBV14 to TRBJ2-6; unclear D gene. The CDR3 DNA sequence: TGTGCCAGCAGCCAAGATAGGATAATCGACAACGTCCTGACTTTC. The encoded protein is CASSQDRIIDNVLTF. The complete variable domain, with remaining parts taken from reference TRBV14 and TRBJ2-6, reads EAGVTQFPSHSVIEKGQTVTLRCDPISGHDNLYWYRRVMGKEIKFLLHFVKESKQDESGMPNNRFLAERTGGTYSTLKVQPAELEDSGVYFCASSQDRIIDNVLTFGAGSRLTVL.